These T cell receptor beta chains were read from a single sample in a study of T-cell memory formation after mild COVID-19. TCRdb used MiXCR to reprocess the 5' RACE reads, holding one entry per CDR3 protein. The sample lists some 330,000 distinct CDR3 sequences, more than 20% occurring once. Sequenced: PBMCs or a T cell subset sorted from them (not recorded which). The receptors were sampled from an adult woman who had mild COVID-19 (a few samples of this study predate the infection). Cell type and time point are not known. Both conserved end residues are part of each CDR3. A D gene is named only where the DNA matches it firmly. Clone size is not always given. Where it is, it says once, few, many or a class for expanded clones.

V gene	clone size	J gene	CDR3 length	D gene	CDR3 protein	CDR3 DNA
TRBV4-1	-	TRBJ2-7	15	-	CASSLGTSTTYEQYF	TGCGCCAGCAGCCTGGGGACTTCCACCACCTACGAGCAGTACTTC
TRBV12-3/TRBV12-4	-	TRBJ2-1	14	-	CASSQGGRRNEQFF	TGTGCCAGCAGCCAGGGTGGGAGGCGCAATGAGCAGTTCTTC
TRBV6-5	many	TRBJ1-6	14	-	CASRTRDNYSPLHF	TGTGCCAGCAGGACCCGGGACAACTACTCACCCCTCCACTTT
TRBV24-1	-	TRBJ1-1	13	-	CATSPRGFSGAFF	TGTGCCACCAGTCCCAGAGGTTTCAGTGGGGCTTTCTTT
TRBV2	-	TRBJ1-1	13	-	CASRTRENTEAFF	TGTGCCAGCAGGACCAGGGAGAACACTGAAGCTTTCTTT
TRBV20-1	-	TRBJ2-5	20	TRBD2	CSARAPGTSQSGRMEETQYF	TGCAGTGCTAGGGCACCCGGGACTAGCCAATCAGGGCGCATGGAAGAGACCCAGTACTTC
TRBV14	few	TRBJ2-1	15	TRBD2	CASSQAAGGKNEQFF	TGTGCCAGCAGCCAAGCCGCCGGGGGGAAAAATGAGCAGTTCTTC
TRBV20-1	-	TRBJ2-1	14	TRBD2	CSARLAGVYGEQFF	TGCAGTGCTAGATTAGCGGGAGTGTATGGTGAGCAGTTCTTC
TRBV25-1	few	TRBJ1-2	13	-	CASTSRTVQGYTF	TGTGCCAGCACCTCACGTACAGTGCAAGGCTACACCTTC
TRBV5-1	few	TRBJ1-6	14	-	CASSPTDYNSPLHF	TGCGCCAGCAGCCCGACGGACTATAATTCACCCCTCCACTTT
TRBV15	-	TRBJ1-2	15	-	CATSRDPGQDYGYTF	TGTGCCACCAGCAGAGATCCAGGACAAGATTATGGCTACACCTTC
TRBV5-1	once	TRBJ1-2	14	TRBD1	CASSFGTGGYGYTF	TGCGCCAGCAGCTTCGGGACAGGGGGCTATGGCTACACCTTC
TRBV4-1	-	TRBJ1-6	16	TRBD1	CASSQREGADNSPLHF	TGCGCCAGCAGCCAGAGGGAGGGGGCGGATAATTCACCCCTCCACTTT
TRBV5-1	-	TRBJ1-1	15	-	CASSLEQGSYTEAFF	TGCGCCAGCAGCTTGGAGCAGGGGTCGTACACTGAAGCTTTCTTT
TRBV5-6	many	TRBJ2-3	16	TRBD2	CASSFGLAGGADTQYF	TGTGCCAGCAGCTTTGGACTAGCGGGAGGAGCAGATACGCAGTATTTT